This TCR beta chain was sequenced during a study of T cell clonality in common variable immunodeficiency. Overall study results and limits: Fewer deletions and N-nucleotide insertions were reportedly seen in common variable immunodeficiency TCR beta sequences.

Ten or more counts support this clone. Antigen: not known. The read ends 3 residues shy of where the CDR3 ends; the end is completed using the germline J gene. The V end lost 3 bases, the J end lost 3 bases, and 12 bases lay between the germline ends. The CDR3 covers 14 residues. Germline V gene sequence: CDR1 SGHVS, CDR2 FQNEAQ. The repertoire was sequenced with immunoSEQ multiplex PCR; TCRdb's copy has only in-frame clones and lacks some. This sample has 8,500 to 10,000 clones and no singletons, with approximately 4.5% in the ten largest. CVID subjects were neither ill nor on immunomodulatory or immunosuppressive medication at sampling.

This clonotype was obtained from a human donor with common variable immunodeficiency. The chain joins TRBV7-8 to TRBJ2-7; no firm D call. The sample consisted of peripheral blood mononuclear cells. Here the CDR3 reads CASSFGSGVYEQYF. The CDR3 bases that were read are TGTGCCAGCAGCTTTGGCTCGGGTGTCTACGAG.